The clone carrying this T cell receptor beta chain was recorded only once. Its antigen is as yet unknown. This likely comes from a read error, as the CDR3 has no conserved phenylalanine or tryptophan at its end. This specimen belongs to a study of metastatic and nonmetastatic thyroid tumors. Turning to the study itself: Where malignant and benign thyroid patients were concerned, repertoires were compared across blood and tumor or nodule tissue.

V gave up 2 bases and J gave up 5 bases, with 10 bases separating them. This CDR3 has 13 residues. From germline, CDR1 is GTSNPN and CDR2 SVGIG (reference sequence). Findings of the study overall: As reported, TCR beta diversity in blood and tumor was significantly higher in malignant thyroid tumors than in benign nodules.

All patients were treatment-naive before thyroid surgery. In the study's own analysis: The study took CDR3 differences across clinicopathological groups and made a distant-metastasis classifier for papillary thyroid cancer from them. TCRdb reanalyzed the PCR reads via MiXCR. TCRdb's processing, not the authors' own work, is the source of the V and J calls. Counted here are approximately 22,000 clones, more than 15% occurring once; the ten biggest clones make up 8% to 13%. Sample: tumor tissue. This chain joins TRBV30 and TRBJ2-1; D not resolved. The clonotype comes from a female donor with papillary thyroid cancer or a benign thyroid nodule (not recorded which). Some clones in this sample may be carry-over from other donors' samples. The CDR3 here is CAWSKGLDNEQFS. The DNA of the CDR3 is TGTGCCTGGAGTAAGGGTCTCGACAATGAGCAGTTCTCC.